The subject of this entry is one TCR beta chain. Its antigen is still unknown. This sample stems from a study of post-analysis software for immune sequencing data. Whole-study results and caveats: Strong same-batch co-clustering of samples appeared with F measure clustering. The study found TRBV5-6, TRBV5-1 and TRBV20-1 among roughly 5 TRBV segments more frequent in patients than controls.

Incorporated into the TCR beta cDNA libraries were unique molecular identifiers, which served to reduce PCR and sequencing biases. TCRdb reprocessed the PCR reads with MiXCR, giving one entry per CDR3 protein. The table has 450,000 to 650,000 distinct CDR3 sequences, roughly two fifths seen once. The germline V gene has CDR1 MDHEN and CDR2 SYDVKM. The germline V and J ends were trimmed by 9 bases and 1 base, with 22 bases remaining between them. CDR3 length equals 18 residues. The chain joins TRBV28 to TRBJ2-6, with D unclear. The material sequenced was blood. This receptor was taken from a girl aged 5-17 years with multiple sclerosis. The CDR3 DNA is TGTGCCAGTAAACTGAATCGTCGGGCGGTTTCTGGGGCCAACGTCCTGACTTTC. It encodes CASKLNRRAVSGANVLTF.